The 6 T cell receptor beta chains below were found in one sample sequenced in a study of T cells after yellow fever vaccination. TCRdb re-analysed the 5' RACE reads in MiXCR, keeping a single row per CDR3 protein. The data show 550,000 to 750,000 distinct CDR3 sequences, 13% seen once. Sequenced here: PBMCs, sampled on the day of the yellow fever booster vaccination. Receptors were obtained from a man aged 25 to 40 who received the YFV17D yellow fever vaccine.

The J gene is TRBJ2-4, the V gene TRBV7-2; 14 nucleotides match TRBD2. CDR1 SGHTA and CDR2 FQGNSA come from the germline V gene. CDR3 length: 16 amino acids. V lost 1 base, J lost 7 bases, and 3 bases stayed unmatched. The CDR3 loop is CASSLGTSGRWNIQYF. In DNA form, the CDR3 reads TGTGCCAGCAGCTTAGGGACTAGCGGGAGGTGGAACATTCAGTACTTC.

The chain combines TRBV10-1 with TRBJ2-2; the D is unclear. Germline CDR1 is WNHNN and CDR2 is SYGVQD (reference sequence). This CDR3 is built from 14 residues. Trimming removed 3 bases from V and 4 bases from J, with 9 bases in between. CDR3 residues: CASSDDDFTGELFF. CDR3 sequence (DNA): TGCGCCAGCAGTGATGATGATTTCACCGGGGAGCTGTTTTTT.

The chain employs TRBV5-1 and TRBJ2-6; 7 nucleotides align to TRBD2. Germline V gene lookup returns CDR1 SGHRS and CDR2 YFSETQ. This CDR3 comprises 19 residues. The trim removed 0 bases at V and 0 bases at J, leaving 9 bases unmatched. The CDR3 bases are TGCGCCAGCAGCTTGGCCCGGGTAGCGGGCAACTCTGGGGCCAACGTCCTGACTTTC. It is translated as CASSLARVAGNSGANVLTF.

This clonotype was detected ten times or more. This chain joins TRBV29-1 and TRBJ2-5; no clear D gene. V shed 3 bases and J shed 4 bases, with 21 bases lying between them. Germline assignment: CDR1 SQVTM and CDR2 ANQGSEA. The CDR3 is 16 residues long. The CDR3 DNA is TGCAGCGTTGAGTTTTCGAGCAGGCATCTGGGAGAGACCCAGTACTTC. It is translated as CSVEFSSRHLGETQYF.

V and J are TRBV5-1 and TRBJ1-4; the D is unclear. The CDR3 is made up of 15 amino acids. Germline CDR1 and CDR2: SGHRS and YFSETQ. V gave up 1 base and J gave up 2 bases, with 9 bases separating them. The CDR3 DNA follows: TGCGCCAGCAGCTTGCTCGCATACACTAATGAAAAACTGTTTTTT. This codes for CASSLLAYTNEKLFF.

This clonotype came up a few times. CDR3 sequence: CASTAGPLGNEQYF. The CDR3 region has the DNA TGTGCCAGCACCGCGGGACCCCTCGGCAACGAGCAGTACTTC. The V gene is TRBV27, the J gene TRBJ2-7, with a tentative D call TRBD2 (6 bases). V was trimmed by 7 bases and J by 5 bases, leaving 18 bases between them. The CDR3 contains 14 residues. The germline V gene has CDR1 MNHEY and CDR2 SMNVEV (reference sequence).